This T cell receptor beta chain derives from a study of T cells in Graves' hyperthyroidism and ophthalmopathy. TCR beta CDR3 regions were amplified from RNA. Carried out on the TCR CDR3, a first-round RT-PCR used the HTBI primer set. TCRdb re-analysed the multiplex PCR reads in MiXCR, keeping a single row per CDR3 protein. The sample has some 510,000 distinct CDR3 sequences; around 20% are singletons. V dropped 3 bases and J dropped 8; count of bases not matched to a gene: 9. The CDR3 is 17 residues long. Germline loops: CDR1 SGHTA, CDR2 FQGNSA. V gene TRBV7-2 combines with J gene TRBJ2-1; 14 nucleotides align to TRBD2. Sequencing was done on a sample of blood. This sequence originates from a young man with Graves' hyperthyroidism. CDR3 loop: CASSFGTSGGFSYEQFF. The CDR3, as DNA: TGTGCCAGCAGCTTCGGGACTAGCGGGGGTTTTAGCTATGAGCAGTTCTTC.